This is a list of T cell receptor beta chains from one sample in a study of blood T cell repertoires in COVID-19. Here immunoSEQ multiplex PCR was the method, and the copy in TCRdb shows in-frame clones only, minus some. The table has 390,000 or so clones, 87% seen once. Sequencing was performed on peripheral blood. These receptors all stem from a young woman with COVID-19, enrolled during active disease. The CDR3 runs from the conserved cysteine through the conserved F or W. A D gene is named only where the DNA matches it firmly. Size is stated for part of the rows, as once, few or many counts, or as a class when the clone is expanded.

cdr3_aa cdr3_nt clone_size d_call cdr3_length j_call v_call
CASSPRTGTAEAFF TGTGCCAGCAGCCCCCGCACGGGGACAGCTGAAGCTTTCTTT . TRBD1 14 TRBJ1-1 TRBV9
CASSASDRELNTEAFF TGTGCCAGCAGCGCATCGGACAGGGAATTGAACACTGAAGCTTTCTTT . TRBD1 16 TRBJ1-1 TRBV7-2
CASRRGEGMGNQPQHF TGTGCCAGTAGGAGGGGGGAGGGGATGGGCAATCAGCCCCAGCATTTT once . 16 TRBJ1-5 TRBV19
CASSLKQANYEQYF TGTGCCAGCAGTTTAAAACAGGCTAACTACGAGCAGTACTTC once . 14 TRBJ2-7 TRBV27
CATSGGQPQHF TGCGCCACCTCAGGGGGCCAGCCCCAGCATTTT few TRBD1 11 TRBJ1-5 TRBV10-1
CASSVGGVNEKLFF TGTGCCAGCAGCGTAGGGGGGGTTAATGAAAAACTGTTTTTT . . 14 TRBJ1-4 TRBV9
CASSTLQGPVYEQYF TGTGCCAGCAGCACATTACAGGGGCCGGTCTACGAGCAGTACTTC . TRBD1 15 TRBJ2-7 TRBV11-2
CASSYSIGRGKTQYF TGTGCCAGCAGTTACTCGATAGGCAGGGGAAAGACCCAGTACTTC . . 15 TRBJ2-5 TRBV6-2/TRBV6-3
CASRYSGSLGANVLTF TGTGCCAGCAGATATAGCGGGTCTTTGGGGGCCAACGTCCTGACTTTC . TRBD2 16 TRBJ2-6 TRBV2
CASSLTGQHYEQYF TGTGCCAGCAGCTTAACGGGACAGCACTACGAGCAGTACTTC . TRBD1 14 TRBJ2-7 TRBV7-3
CASTTKTGKETQYF TGTGCCAGCACGACGAAGACAGGCAAGGAGACCCAGTACTTC . . 14 TRBJ2-5 TRBV5-4
CASSEQGAIGNTIYF TGTGCCAGCAGTGAGCAGGGGGCTATTGGAAACACCATATATTTT . TRBD1 15 TRBJ1-3 TRBV2
CATSDPRTGGAYEQYF TGTGCCACCAGTGACCCACGGACAGGGGGCGCGTACGAGCAGTACTTC . TRBD1 16 TRBJ2-7 TRBV24-1
CASSLTGGYGYTF TGTGCCAGCAGTCTCACAGGGGGCTATGGCTACACCTTC . TRBD1 13 TRBJ1-2 TRBV25-1
CASSSTDRADSPLHF TGTGCCAGCAGCTCCACGGACAGGGCCGATTCACCCCTCCACTTT . TRBD1 15 TRBJ1-6 TRBV5-6
CASSSGTGDGETQYF TGTGCCAGCAGTTCCGGGACAGGGGACGGGGAGACCCAGTACTTC . TRBD1 15 TRBJ2-5 TRBV6-5
CSAQWRETQYF TGCAGCGCGCAATGGCGGGAGACCCAGTACTTC . . 11 TRBJ2-5 TRBV29-1
CASSLIGQGAKFQYF TGCGCCAGCAGCTTGATCGGACAGGGGGCTAAGTTTCAGTACTTC . TRBD1 15 TRBJ2-4 TRBV5-1
CASSLEGVTYEQYF TGTGCCAGCAGTTTAGAGGGGGTAACCTACGAGCAGTACTTC . . 14 TRBJ2-7 TRBV5-6
CASSRRDRDTGELFF TGTGCCAGCAGTCGAAGGGACAGAGACACCGGGGAGCTGTTTTTT . TRBD1 15 TRBJ2-2 TRBV27